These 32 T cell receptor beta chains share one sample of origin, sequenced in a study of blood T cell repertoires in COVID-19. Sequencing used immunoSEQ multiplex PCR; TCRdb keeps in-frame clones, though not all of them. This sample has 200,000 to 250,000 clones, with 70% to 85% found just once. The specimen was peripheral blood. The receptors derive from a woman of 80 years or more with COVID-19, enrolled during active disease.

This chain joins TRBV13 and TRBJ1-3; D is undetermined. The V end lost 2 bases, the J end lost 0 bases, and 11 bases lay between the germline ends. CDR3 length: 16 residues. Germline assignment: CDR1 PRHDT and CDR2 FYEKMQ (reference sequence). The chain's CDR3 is CASSLKAANSGNTIYF. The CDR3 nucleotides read TGTGCCAGCAGCTTAAAGGCAGCGAACTCTGGAAACACCATATATTTT.

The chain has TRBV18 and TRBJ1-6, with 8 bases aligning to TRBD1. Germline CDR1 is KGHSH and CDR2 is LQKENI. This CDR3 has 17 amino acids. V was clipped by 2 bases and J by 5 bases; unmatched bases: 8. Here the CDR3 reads CASSPFQQGAHNSPLHF. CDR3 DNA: TGTGCCAGCTCACCATTTCAGCAGGGGGCGCATAATTCACCCCTCCACTTT.

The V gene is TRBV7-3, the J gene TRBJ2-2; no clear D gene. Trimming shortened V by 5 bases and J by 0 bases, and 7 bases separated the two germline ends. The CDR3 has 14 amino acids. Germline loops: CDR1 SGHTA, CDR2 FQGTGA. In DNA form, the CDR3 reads TGTGCCAGCAGCGCTAACTCGAACACCGGGGAGCTGTTTTTT. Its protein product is CASSANSNTGELFF.

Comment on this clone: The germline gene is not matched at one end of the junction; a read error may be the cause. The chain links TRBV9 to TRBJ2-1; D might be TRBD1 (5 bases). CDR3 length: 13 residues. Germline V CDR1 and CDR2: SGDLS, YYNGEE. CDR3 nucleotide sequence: TGTGCCAGCAGCAAGACCCAGGGTGGTGAGCAATTCTTC. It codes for CASSKTQGGEQFF.

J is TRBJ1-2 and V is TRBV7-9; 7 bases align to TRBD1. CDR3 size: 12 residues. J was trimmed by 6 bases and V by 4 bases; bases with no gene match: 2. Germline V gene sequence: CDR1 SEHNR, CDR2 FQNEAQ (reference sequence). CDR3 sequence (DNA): TGTGCCAGCAGCTCCAGGGGGAATGGCTACACCTTC. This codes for CASSSRGNGYTF.

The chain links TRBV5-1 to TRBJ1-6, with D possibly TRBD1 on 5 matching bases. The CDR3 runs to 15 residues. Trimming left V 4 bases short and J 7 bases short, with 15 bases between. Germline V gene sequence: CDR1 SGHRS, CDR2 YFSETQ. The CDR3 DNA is TGCGCCAGCAGCCGAGAAGCCAGGGCGAATTCACCCCTCCACTTT. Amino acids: CASSREARANSPLHF.

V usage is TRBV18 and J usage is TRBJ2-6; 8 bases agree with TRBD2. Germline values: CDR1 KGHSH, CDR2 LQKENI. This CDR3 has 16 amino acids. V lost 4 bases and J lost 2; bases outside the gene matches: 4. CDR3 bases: TGTGCCAGCTCACGGACTAGCTCCCCTGGGGCCAACGTCCTGACTTTC. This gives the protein CASSRTSSPGANVLTF.

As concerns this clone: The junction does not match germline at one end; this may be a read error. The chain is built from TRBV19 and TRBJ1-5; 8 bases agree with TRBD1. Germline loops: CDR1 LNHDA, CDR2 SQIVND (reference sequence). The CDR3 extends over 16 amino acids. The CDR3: CASRIGQGLINQPQHF. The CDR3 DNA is TGTGCCAGTAGAATAGGACAGGGTTTGATCAATCAGCCCCAGCATTTT.

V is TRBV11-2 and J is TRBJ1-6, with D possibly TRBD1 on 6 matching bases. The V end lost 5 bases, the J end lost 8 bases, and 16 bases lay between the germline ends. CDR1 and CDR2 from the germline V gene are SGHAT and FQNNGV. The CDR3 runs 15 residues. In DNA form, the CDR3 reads TGTGCCAGCAGCCTCCGGCGGGGGCCGGATTCACCCCTCCACTTT. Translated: CASSLRRGPDSPLHF. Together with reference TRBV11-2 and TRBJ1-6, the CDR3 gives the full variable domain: EAGVAQSPRYKIIEKRQSVAFWCNPISGHATLYWYQQILGQGPKLLIQFQNNGVVDDSQLPKDRFSAERLKGVDSTLKIQPAKLEDSAVYLCASSLRRGPDSPLHFGNGTRLTVT.

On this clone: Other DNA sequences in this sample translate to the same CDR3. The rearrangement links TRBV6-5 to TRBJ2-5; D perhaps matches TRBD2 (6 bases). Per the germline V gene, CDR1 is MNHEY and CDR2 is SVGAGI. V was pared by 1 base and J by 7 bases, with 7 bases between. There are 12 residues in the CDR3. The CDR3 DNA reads TGTGCCAGCAGTTACTGGGGAGGGACCCAGTACTTC. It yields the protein CASSYWGGTQYF.

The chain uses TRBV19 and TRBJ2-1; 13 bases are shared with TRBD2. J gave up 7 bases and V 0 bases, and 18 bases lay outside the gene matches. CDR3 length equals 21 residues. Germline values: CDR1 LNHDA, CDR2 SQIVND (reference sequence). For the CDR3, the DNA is TGTGCCAGTAGTATAGAGCCCGGGACTAGCGGGACCCGACGCATTTTGAATGAGCAGTTCTTC. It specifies CASSIEPGTSGTRRILNEQFF.

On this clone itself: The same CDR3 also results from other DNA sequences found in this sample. DNA of the CDR3: TGTGCCAGCTCGCCCGGGACAGCAAATTCACCCCTCCACTTT. Amino acids: CASSPGTANSPLHF. This chain uses TRBV18 with TRBJ1-6, with 7 bases identical to TRBD1. In germline, CDR1 is KGHSH, CDR2 LQKENI. CDR3 length: 14 amino acids. The V and J ends lost 6 bases and 7 bases, in that order; junction bases with no gene match: 6.

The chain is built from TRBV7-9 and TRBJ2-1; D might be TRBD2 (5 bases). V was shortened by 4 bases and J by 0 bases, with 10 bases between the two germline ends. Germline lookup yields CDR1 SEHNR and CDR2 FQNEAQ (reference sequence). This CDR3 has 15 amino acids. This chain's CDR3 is CASSSTGSSYNEQFF. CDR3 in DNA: TGTGCCAGCAGCTCGACGGGGAGCTCCTACAATGAGCAGTTCTTC.

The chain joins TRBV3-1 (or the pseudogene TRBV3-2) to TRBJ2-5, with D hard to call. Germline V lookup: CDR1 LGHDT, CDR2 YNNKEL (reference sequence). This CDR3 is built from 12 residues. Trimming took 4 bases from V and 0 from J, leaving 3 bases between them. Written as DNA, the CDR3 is TGTGCCAGCAGCCCCAACCAAGAGACCCAGTACTTC. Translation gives CASSPNQETQYF.

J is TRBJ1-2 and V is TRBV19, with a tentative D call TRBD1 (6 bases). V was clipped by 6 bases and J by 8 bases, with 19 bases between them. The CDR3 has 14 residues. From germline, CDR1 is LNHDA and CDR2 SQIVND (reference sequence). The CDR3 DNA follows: TGTGCCAGTAGGGGGGCCGGGTCCCAAGGAGGCTACACCTTC. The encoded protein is CASRGAGSQGGYTF.

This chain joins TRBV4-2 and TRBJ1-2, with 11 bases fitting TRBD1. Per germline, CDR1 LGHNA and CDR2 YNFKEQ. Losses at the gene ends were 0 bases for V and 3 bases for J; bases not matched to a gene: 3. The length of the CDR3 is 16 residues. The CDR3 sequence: CASSQDWTGGYYGYTF. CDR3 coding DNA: TGTGCCAGCAGCCAAGATTGGACAGGGGGCTACTATGGCTACACCTTC.

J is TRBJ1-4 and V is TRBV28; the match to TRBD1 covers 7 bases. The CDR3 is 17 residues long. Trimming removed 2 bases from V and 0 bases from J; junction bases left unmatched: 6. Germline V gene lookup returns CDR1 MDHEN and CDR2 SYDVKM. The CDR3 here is CASSLLETGPTNEKLFF. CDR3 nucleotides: TGTGCCAGCAGTTTACTCGAGACAGGGCCAACTAATGAAAAACTGTTTTTT.

This chain's CDR3 is CASSLPGGPTDTQYF. CDR3 coding DNA: TGTGCCAGCAGCCTCCCGGGGGGACCCACAGATACGCAGTATTTT. The chain recombines TRBV14 with TRBJ2-3; 7 nucleotides agree with TRBD2. Trimming removed 4 bases from V and 2 bases from J; junction bases left unmatched: 6. The CDR3 runs 15 residues. Germline values: CDR1 SGHDN, CDR2 FVKESK.

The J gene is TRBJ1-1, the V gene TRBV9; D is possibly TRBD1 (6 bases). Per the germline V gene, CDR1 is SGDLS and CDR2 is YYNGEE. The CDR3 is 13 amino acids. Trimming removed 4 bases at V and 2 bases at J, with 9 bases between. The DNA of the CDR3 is TGTGCCAGCAGCCTAGGGACAAACACTGAAGCTTTCTTT. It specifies CASSLGTNTEAFF.

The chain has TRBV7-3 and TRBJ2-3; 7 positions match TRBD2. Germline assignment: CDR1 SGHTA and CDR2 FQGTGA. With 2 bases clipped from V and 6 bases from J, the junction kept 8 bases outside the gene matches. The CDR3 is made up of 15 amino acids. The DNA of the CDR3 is TGTGCCAGCAGCTTATCCCTAGCGGCGGGGGATACGCAGTATTTT. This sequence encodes CASSLSLAAGDTQYF.

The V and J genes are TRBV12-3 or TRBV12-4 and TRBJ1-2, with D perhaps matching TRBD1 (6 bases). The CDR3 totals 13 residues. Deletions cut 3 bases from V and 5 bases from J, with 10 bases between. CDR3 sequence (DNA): TGTGCCAGCAGTTTGCTCAGGGGATATGGCTACACCTTC. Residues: CASSLLRGYGYTF.

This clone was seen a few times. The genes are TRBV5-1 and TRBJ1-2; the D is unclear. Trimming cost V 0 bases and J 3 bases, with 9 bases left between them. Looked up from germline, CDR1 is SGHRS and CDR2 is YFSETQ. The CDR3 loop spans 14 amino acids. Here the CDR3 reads CASSLARPDYGYTF. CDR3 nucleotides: TGCGCCAGCAGCTTGGCCAGGCCAGACTATGGCTACACCTTC.

In DNA form, the CDR3 reads TGCAGCGCCGTCGCGGGGTTTGGCGACGAGCAGTACTTC. Translation gives CSAVAGFGDEQYF. The chain joins TRBV29-1 to TRBJ2-7; maybe TRBD2 (6 bases). Trimming shortened V by 7 bases and J by 5 bases, and 18 bases separated the two germline ends. The germline V gene has CDR1 SQVTM and CDR2 ANQGSEA. The CDR3 totals 13 residues.

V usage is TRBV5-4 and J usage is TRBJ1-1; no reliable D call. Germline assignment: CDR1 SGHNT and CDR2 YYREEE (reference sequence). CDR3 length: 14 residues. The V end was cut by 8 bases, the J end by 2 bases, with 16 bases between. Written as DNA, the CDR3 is TGTGCCAGTACCCCGGGAACGACTAACACTGAAGCTTTCTTT. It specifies CASTPGTTNTEAFF.

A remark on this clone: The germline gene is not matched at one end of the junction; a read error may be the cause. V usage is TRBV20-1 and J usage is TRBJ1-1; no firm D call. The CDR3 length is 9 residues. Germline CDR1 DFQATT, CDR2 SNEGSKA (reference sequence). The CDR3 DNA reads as TGCAGTGCTAGTAGTGGTCCGAGCTTT. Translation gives CSASSGPSF.

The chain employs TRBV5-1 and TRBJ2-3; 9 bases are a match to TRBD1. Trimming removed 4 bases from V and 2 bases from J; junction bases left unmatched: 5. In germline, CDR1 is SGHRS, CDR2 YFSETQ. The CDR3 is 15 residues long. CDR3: CASSPGQGNTDTQYF. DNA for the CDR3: TGCGCCAGCAGCCCCGGACAGGGGAACACAGATACGCAGTATTTT.

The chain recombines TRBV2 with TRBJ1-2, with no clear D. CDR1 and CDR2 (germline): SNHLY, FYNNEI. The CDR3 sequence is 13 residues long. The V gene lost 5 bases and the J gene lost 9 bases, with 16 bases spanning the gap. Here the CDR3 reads CASSPRATPRYTF. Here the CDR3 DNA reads TGTGCCAGCAGTCCCCGAGCGACCCCACGCTACACCTTC.

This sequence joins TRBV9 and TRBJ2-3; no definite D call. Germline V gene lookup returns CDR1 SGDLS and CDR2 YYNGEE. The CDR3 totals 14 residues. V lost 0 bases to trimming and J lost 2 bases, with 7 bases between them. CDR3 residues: CASSVGPHTDTQYF. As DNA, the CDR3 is TGTGCCAGCAGCGTAGGTCCACACACAGATACGCAGTATTTT.

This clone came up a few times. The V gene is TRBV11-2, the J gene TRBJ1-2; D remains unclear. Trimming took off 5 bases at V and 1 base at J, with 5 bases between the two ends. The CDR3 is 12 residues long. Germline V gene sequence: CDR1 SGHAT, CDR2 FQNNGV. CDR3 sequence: CASSPSNYGYTF. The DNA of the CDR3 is TGTGCCAGCAGCCCGAGTAACTATGGCTACACCTTC.

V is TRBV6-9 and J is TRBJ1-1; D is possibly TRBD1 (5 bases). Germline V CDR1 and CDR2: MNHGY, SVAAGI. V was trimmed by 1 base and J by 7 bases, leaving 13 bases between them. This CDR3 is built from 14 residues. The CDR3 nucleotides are TGTGCCAGCAGTTATTGGGGCCCGGATGTTGAAGCTTTCTTT. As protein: CASSYWGPDVEAFF.

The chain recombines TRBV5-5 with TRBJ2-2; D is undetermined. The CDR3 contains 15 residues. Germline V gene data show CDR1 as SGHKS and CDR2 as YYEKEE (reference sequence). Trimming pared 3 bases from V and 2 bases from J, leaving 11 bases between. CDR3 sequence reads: CASSSVDTNTGELFF. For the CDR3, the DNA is TGTGCCAGCAGCTCGGTTGACACTAACACCGGGGAGCTGTTTTTT.

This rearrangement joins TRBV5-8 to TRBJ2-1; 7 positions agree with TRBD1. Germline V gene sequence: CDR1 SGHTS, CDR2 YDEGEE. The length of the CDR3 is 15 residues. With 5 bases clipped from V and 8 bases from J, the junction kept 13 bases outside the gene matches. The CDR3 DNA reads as TGTGCCAGCAGTTCTAAGGGGGCGCAAAGCTATGAGCAGTTCTTC. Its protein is CASSSKGAQSYEQFF.